Following are 19 T cell receptor beta chains from one sample sequenced in a study of blood T cell repertoires in COVID-19 (dated by TCRdb to the early 2020s). The library was produced with the immunoSEQ multiplex PCR assay. The table comes from immuneACCESS by way of TCRdb, which keeps in-frame sequences with V and J called. Part of the clones is missing from these tables; in studies checked, under half for an unresolved V gene and the rest for unknown reasons. The sample profile shows some 98,000 clones; 70% to 85% of them were found once. The ten top clones hold under 11% of the sample. Material: peripheral blood. These receptors were taken from a man between 65 and 79 years old with acute or convalescent COVID-19.

This chain joins TRBV3-1 (or the pseudogene TRBV3-2) and TRBJ1-1; 10 bases agree with TRBD1. Germline trimming cut 6 bases from V and 8 bases from J; bases unmatched to any gene: 9. CDR3 length equals 14 residues. In germline, CDR1 is LGHDT, CDR2 YNNKEL (reference sequence). The CDR3 DNA follows: TGTGCCAGCAGTCCCGGGACAGGGGCTTACGAAGCTTTCTTT. Its protein product is CASSPGTGAYEAFF.

There are a few counts of this clone. V gene TRBV21-1 combines with J gene TRBJ2-7; the table's D call TRBD1 went unverified against the DNA. TRBV21-1 is a pseudogene. There are 15 residues in the CDR3. The CDR3 reads CASSKERDSPHEQYF. For the CDR3, the DNA is TGTGCCAGCAGCAAGGAACGGGACAGCCCCCACGAGCAGTACTTC.

The chain has TRBV5-6 and TRBJ2-7, with TRBD1 as a possible D gene (5 bases). Germline V lookup: CDR1 SGHDT, CDR2 YYEEEE. The CDR3 spans 15 residues. Trimming pared 0 bases from V and 1 base from J, leaving 11 bases between. The CDR3 loop is CASSLVGAQSYEQYF. CDR3 DNA sequence: TGTGCCAGCAGCTTGGTAGGGGCCCAATCCTACGAGCAGTACTTC. Using reference TRBV5-6 and TRBJ2-7 for the parts outside the CDR3, the full variable domain is DAGVTQSPTHLIKTRGQQVTLRCSPKSGHDTVSWYQQALGQGPQFIFQYYEEEERQRGNFPDRFSGHQFPNYSSELNVNALLLGDSALYLCASSLVGAQSYEQYFGPGTRLTVT.

This chain joins TRBV10-3 and TRBJ2-3; 7 bases fit TRBD2. Germline assignment: CDR1 ENHRY and CDR2 SYGVKD. This CDR3 spans 14 amino acids. CDR3 in amino acids: CAIGARENPDTQYF. CDR3 in DNA: TGTGCTATCGGGGCGCGGGAGAATCCAGATACGCAGTATTTT.

The chain couples TRBV25-1 to TRBJ2-7; a weak D match, TRBD2 (5 bases). V was clipped by 1 base and J by 9 bases, with 13 bases between them. The CDR3 is 13 amino acids. Germline CDR1 is MGHDK and CDR2 is SYGVNS. The CDR3 sequence: CASSEWRKEGQYF. CDR3 coding DNA: TGTGCCAGCAGTGAATGGAGAAAAGAGGGGCAGTACTTC.

The genes are TRBV30 and TRBJ1-6; D possibly corresponds to TRBD1 (5 bases). The CDR3 runs to 15 residues. Germline lookup yields CDR1 GTSNPN and CDR2 SVGIG (reference sequence). Trimming stripped 1 base from V and 6 bases from J, with 13 bases between. The CDR3 nucleotides read TGTGCCTGGAGTGGCCTCATACAGGTTAATTCACCCCTCCACTTT. This codes for CAWSGLIQVNSPLHF.

The chain carries TRBV11-2 and TRBJ1-1; TRBD1 is a possible D gene (5 bases). Germline V gene sequence: CDR1 SGHAT, CDR2 FQNNGV. CDR3 length equals 14 residues. The ends were cut back, 1 base at V and 8 bases at J, with 14 bases in the middle. CDR3: CASSLGRRQGEAFF. Here the CDR3 DNA reads TGTGCCAGCAGCTTAGGGCGCCGTCAGGGCGAAGCTTTCTTT.

The chain links TRBV7-8 to TRBJ1-6; 7 bases agree with TRBD1. With V trimmed by 1 base and J by 7 bases, 4 bases remained unmatched. Germline lookup yields CDR1 SGHVS and CDR2 FQNEAQ. The CDR3 is 15 amino acids. CDR3 bases: TGTGCCAGCAGCTTAGTTCCAGGGGGAAATTCACCCCTCCACTTT. Its translation is CASSLVPGGNSPLHF.

The rearrangement joins TRBV7-9 to TRBJ1-2; 7 bases map to TRBD1. The CDR3 consists of 16 residues. The ends lost 3 bases at V and 4 bases at J; junction bases unmatched: 11. The germline V gene encodes CDR1 SEHNR and CDR2 FQNEAQ (reference sequence). The CDR3 protein is CASSFSGTERGYGYTF. CDR3 nucleotides: TGTGCCAGCAGCTTCTCGGGGACAGAACGGGGCTATGGCTACACCTTC.

The chain uses TRBV13 and TRBJ1-1; 7 bases align to TRBD1. J gave up 3 bases and V 4 bases, and 5 bases lay outside the gene matches. The length of the CDR3 is 14 residues. Germline assignment: CDR1 PRHDT and CDR2 FYEKMQ (reference sequence). In nucleotides, the CDR3 is TGTGCCAGCAGCTCGACAGGGCGGTACACTGAAGCTTTCTTT. Its translation: CASSSTGRYTEAFF.

In its sample, this clone was seen once. V and J are TRBV6-5 and TRBJ1-4; 9 positions agree with TRBD1. The CDR3 is made up of 13 amino acids. V was clipped by 7 bases and J by 13 bases; unmatched bases: 10. Germline V gene sequence: CDR1 MNHEY, CDR2 SVGAGI. The CDR3 bases are TGTGCCAGCACCTCCGGGACAGGGAGGGTACTGTTTTTT. Translated, it gives CASTSGTGRVLFF.

The chain links TRBV27 to TRBJ2-7; possibly TRBD2 for D (5 bases). This CDR3 is 13 amino acids long. The V gene lost 5 bases and the J gene lost 2 bases, with 10 bases spanning the gap. Germline loops: CDR1 MNHEY, CDR2 SMNVEV (reference sequence). CDR3 coding DNA: TGTGCCAGCAGTGGGAGTGCGACCTACGAGCAGTACTTC. Amino acid sequence: CASSGSATYEQYF.

V gene TRBV18 combines with J gene TRBJ2-4, with a possible D match to TRBD1 (5 bases). The CDR3 spans 13 residues. Germline CDR1 reads KGHSH; CDR2 reads LQKENI. V was pared by 4 bases and J by 4 bases, with 8 bases between. Here the CDR3 DNA reads TGTGCCAGCTCACTCGACAGTAAAAACATTCAGTACTTC. The encoded protein is CASSLDSKNIQYF.

J is TRBJ2-5 and V is TRBV3-1 (or the pseudogene TRBV3-2); perhaps TRBD1 as D (6 bases). CDR1 is LGHDT and CDR2 is YNNKEL in the germline V gene (reference sequence). V dropped 2 bases and J dropped 1 base, with 14 bases sitting between them. This CDR3 region has 16 residues. Written as DNA, the CDR3 is TGTGCCAGCAGCCAAACCAATACAGGGTTCCAAGAGACCCAGTACTTC. Its protein is CASSQTNTGFQETQYF.

This clone was counted once. This chain uses TRBV19 with TRBJ1-5, with 8 bases aligning to TRBD1. Losses at the gene ends were 5 bases for V and 1 base for J; bases not matched to a gene: 1. Germline V gene data show CDR1 as LNHDA and CDR2 as SQIVND (reference sequence). This CDR3 contains 14 residues. CDR3 sequence (DNA): TGTGCCAGTAGTTGGACAGGGAGCAATCAGCCCCAGCATTTT. This translates into CASSWTGSNQPQHF.

This clone was found a few times. V gene TRBV2 combines with J gene TRBJ1-5; no reliable D call. Trimming removed 2 bases at V and 6 bases at J, with 11 bases between. Germline lookup yields CDR1 SNHLY and CDR2 FYNNEI. This CDR3 comprises 14 residues. The CDR3, as DNA: TGTGCCAGCAGTGAATTGGCAGACTCTCAGCCCCAGCATTTT. Translated: CASSELADSQPQHF.

V usage is TRBV30 and J usage is TRBJ2-7; D perhaps matches TRBD1 (5 bases). Germline loops: CDR1 GTSNPN, CDR2 SVGIG (reference sequence). The V and J ends lost 4 bases and 5 bases respectively, with 12 bases between them. The CDR3 is 12 amino acids. In DNA, the CDR3 is TGTGCCTGGACCAGGGAACCCCACGAGCAGTACTTC. Protein sequence: CAWTREPHEQYF.

The chain couples TRBV4-1 to TRBJ2-7; 7 nucleotides match TRBD2. CDR3 size: 17 residues. With V trimmed by 1 base and J by 0 bases, 9 bases remained unmatched. CDR1 and CDR2 from the germline V gene are MGHRA and YSYEKL. CDR3 nucleotides: TGCGCCAGCAGCCAAGGTGGGCGCGGGGGATTCTCCTACGAGCAGTACTTC. Its protein product is CASSQGGRGGFSYEQYF.

This clone was seen a few times. J is TRBJ1-1 and V is TRBV19; 10 bases align to TRBD1. Germline V gene sequence: CDR1 LNHDA, CDR2 SQIVND (reference sequence). Unmatched junction bases numbered 9, after V lost 5 bases and J lost 6 bases. This CDR3 has 15 residues. CDR3 protein: CASSHRGTGAPEAFF. CDR3 coding DNA: TGTGCCAGTAGTCACCGGGGGACAGGGGCTCCTGAAGCTTTCTTT.